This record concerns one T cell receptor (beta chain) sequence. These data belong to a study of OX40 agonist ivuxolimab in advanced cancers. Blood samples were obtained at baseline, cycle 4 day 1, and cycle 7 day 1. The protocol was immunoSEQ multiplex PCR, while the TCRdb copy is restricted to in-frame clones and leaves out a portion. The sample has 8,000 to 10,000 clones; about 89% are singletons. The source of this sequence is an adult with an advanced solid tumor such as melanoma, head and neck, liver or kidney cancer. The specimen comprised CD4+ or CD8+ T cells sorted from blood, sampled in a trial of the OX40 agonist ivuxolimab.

CDR3 DNA: TGTGCCAGCAGCCGACGGGACATAACTAACTATGGCTACACCTTC. It codes for CASSRRDITNYGYTF. This rearrangement joins TRBV9 to TRBJ1-2, with a possible D match to TRBD1 (6 bases). This CDR3 is 15 amino acids long. The germline V gene encodes CDR1 SGDLS and CDR2 YYNGEE. V shed 4 bases and J shed 0 bases, with 13 bases lying between them.